This T cell receptor (beta chain) is drawn from a study of T-cell reconstitution after alpha-beta-depleted transplantation in children listed by TCRdb under 2016. With respect to the entire study: The study quantitatively tracked T-cell immune reconstitution after TCRalphabeta/CD19-depleted allogeneic hematopoietic cell transplantation in children using TCR repertoire profiling. Broader findings and caveats from the paper: The frequencies of hyperexpanded clones fell over the following months, and after one year, T-cell counts and TCRbeta diversity were mostly attributed to newly produced T cells. The apparently early recovery of alphabetaT-cell counts about two months after transplant reportedly depended on only several hundred rapidly expanded clones that came from non-depleted graft cells. In some patients, high TCRbeta diversity at day 60 was attributed to recipient T cells and intrathymic progenitors that had survived conditioning.

The treatment or condition label here, explained by the study, means: allogeneic hematopoietic cell transplantation with graft depleted of TCRalphabeta T cells and CD19 B cells. Transplant recipients were children who received TCRalphabeta/CD19-depleted allogeneic hematopoietic cell grafts. The library was built by means of PCR. The sequencing machine was an Illumina HiSeq 2500. To normalize quantification of the TCRbeta repertoire, the TCR libraries were built with molecular barcoding that relied on unique molecular identifiers. Starting from the raw public reads, TCRdb applied fastp trimming at Q25, assembled clones with MiXCR and retained in-frame beta chains. All rows with the same CDR3 protein become a single entry with the most common DNA and genes. Across this sample there are around 500,000 distinct CDR3 sequences, with roughly 23% seen only once. In total, the top ten clones hold around 14% of the sample.

From the cysteine through the phenylalanine, the CDR3 covers 13 amino acids. Solely the CDR3 DNA is kept, with 39 bases framed from the first base. Sequences DFQATT (CDR1) and SNEGSKA (CDR2) are obtained from the germline V gene (reference sequence). Here V drops 5 bases and J drops 1 base, and the junction holds 2 bases not matched to any gene. Comment on this clonotype: No cognate antigen has been identified for it. Base qualities are missing; no much larger clone stands one base away.

The receptor's source is a boy younger than two who had a stem cell transplant for acute myeloid leukemia, so the T cells may come from the graft donor. The material was PBMCs, mostly from graft donor cells, obtained 360 days after TCRalphabeta/CD19-depleted stem cell transplant. The sequence joins TRBV20-1 to TRBJ1-3, with 7 middle bases fitting TRBD1. CDR3 protein: CSAWDRSGNTIYF. The bases are TGCAGTGCTTGGGACAGATCTGGAAACACCATATATTTT.